Below, 2 T cell receptor beta chains from the same sample are listed, as sequenced in a study of blood T cell repertoires in COVID-19. Assay used: immunoSEQ multiplex PCR; TCRdb lists only in-frame clones, some missing. The data contain around 230,000 clones, approximately 80% of them singletons. Sequencing used PBMCs or T cells enriched from blood (not recorded which). Receptors originate from a man in his forties or fifties who had recovered from COVID-19.

The V call is TRBV5-1, the J call TRBJ1-5, with D unclear. Germline V gene lookup returns CDR1 SGHRS and CDR2 YFSETQ. The CDR3 has 13 residues. Trimming left V 4 bases short and J 4 bases short, with 9 bases between. CDR3 bases: TGCGCCAGCAGCGGGCAGCCGAATCAGCCCCAGCATTTT. It codes for CASSGQPNQPQHF.

In this sample, this clone turned up once. The CDR3 DNA reads TGTGCCAGTAAACCCGGGTCCGCCCGGAACACTGAAGCTTTCTTT. It codes for CASKPGSARNTEAFF. V is TRBV19 and J is TRBJ1-1; D not resolved. The CDR3 has 15 amino acids. CDR1 is LNHDA, CDR2 SQIVND, per germline (reference sequence). Trimming stripped 7 bases from V and 1 base from J, with 16 bases between. The variable domain in full, with the rest retrieved from reference TRBV19 and TRBJ1-1, is DGGITQSPKYLFRKEGQNVTLSCEQNLNHDAMYWYRQDPGQGLRLIYYSQIVNDFQKGDIAEGYSVSREKKESFPLTVTSAQKNPTAFYLCASKPGSARNTEAFFGQGTRLTVV.